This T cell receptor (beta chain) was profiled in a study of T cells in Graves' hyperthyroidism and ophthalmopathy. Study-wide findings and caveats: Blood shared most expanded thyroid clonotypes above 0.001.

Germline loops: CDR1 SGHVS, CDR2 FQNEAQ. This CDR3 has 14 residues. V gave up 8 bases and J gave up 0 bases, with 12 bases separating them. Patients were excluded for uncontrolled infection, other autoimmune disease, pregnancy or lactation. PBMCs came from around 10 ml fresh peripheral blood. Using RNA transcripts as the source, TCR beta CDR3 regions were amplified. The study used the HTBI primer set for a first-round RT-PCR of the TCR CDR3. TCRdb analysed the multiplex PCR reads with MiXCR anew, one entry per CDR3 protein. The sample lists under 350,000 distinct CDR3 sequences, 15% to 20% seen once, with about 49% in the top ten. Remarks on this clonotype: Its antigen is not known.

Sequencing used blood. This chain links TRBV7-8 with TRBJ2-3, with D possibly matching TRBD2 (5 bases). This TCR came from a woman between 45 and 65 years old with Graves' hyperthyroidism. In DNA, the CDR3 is TGTGCCAGCGGCATAGGAGGTAGCACAGATACGCAGTATTTT. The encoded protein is CASGIGGSTDTQYF.